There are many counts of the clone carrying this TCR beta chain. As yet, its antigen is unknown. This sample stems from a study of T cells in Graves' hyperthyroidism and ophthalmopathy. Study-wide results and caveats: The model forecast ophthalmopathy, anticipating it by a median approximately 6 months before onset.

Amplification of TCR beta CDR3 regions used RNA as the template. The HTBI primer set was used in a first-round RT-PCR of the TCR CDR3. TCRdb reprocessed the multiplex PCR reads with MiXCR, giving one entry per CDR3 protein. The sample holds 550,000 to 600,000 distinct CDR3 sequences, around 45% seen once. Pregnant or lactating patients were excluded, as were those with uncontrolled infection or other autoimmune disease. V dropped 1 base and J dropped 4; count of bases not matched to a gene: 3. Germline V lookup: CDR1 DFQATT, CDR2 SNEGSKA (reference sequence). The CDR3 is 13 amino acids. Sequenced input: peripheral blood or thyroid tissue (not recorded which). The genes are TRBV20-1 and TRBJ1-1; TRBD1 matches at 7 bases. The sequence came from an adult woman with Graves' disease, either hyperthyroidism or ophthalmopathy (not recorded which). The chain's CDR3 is CSARGQGGTEAFF. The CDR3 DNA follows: TGCAGTGCTAGAGGACAGGGAGGCACTGAAGCTTTCTTT.